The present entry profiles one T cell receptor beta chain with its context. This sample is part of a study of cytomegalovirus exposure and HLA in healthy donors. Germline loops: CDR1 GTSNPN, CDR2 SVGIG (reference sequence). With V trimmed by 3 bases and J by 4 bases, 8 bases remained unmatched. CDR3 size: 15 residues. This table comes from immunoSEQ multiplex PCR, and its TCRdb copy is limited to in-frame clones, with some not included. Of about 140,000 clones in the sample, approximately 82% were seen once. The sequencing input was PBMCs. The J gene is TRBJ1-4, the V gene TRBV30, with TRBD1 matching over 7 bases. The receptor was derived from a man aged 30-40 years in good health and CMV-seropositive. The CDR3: CAWRSLQGNNEKLFF. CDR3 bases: TGTGCCTGGAGGTCCCTACAGGGGAATAATGAAAAACTGTTTTTT.